This entry lists 8 T cell receptor beta chains sequenced from one sample in a study of blood T cell repertoires in COVID-19. Profiling relied on immunoSEQ multiplex PCR, and the TCRdb table lists in-frame clones only, not all of them. Here the sample spans some 66,000 clones, 82% being singletons. The sample consisted of peripheral blood. These receptors were taken from a man aged 60 to 75 with acute or convalescent COVID-19.

DNA of the CDR3: TGTGCCAGCACCCCCGTGGGGGCGACCACCTACGAGCAGTACTTC. Residues: CASTPVGATTYEQYF. The V and J genes are TRBV7-7 and TRBJ2-7; the D gene is possibly TRBD1 (6 bases). Trimming took 7 bases from V and 2 from J, leaving 18 bases between them. CDR1 and CDR2 from the germline V gene are SSHAT and FNYEAQ (reference sequence). The CDR3 loop spans 15 amino acids.

The chain joins TRBV11-2 to TRBJ1-1; no definite D call. This CDR3 comprises 13 residues. Between the trimmed V and J ends, which lost 3 bases and 11 bases, there was a span of 16 bases. Germline V gives CDR1 SGHAT, CDR2 FQNNGV. This CDR3 reads CASSFFLGPGAFF. DNA for the CDR3: TGTGCCAGCAGCTTTTTCCTAGGGCCGGGGGCTTTCTTT.

V and J are TRBV5-1 and TRBJ1-6; TRBD1 might be the D (5 bases). Germline loops: CDR1 SGHRS, CDR2 YFSETQ. The CDR3 is 13 residues long. V shed 6 bases and J shed 9 bases, with 13 bases lying between them. Here the CDR3 DNA reads TGCGCCAGCATGGCAGGGAACAGTTCACCCCTCCACTTT. It encodes CASMAGNSSPLHF.

This chain uses TRBV12-3 or TRBV12-4 with TRBJ1-1; D is unresolved. V dropped 3 bases and J dropped 6 bases, with 11 bases sitting between them. The CDR3 length is 13 residues. The CDR3 sequence is CASSFLGSPEAFF. The CDR3 DNA reads TGTGCCAGCAGTTTTTTAGGGAGTCCTGAAGCTTTCTTT.

This clone was detected only a few times. This chain links TRBV5-4 with TRBJ1-2; perhaps TRBD1 as D (6 bases). Trimming took off 4 bases at V and 7 bases at J, with 26 bases between the two ends. In germline, CDR1 is SGHNT, CDR2 YYREEE (reference sequence). This CDR3 spans 17 amino acids. In DNA, the CDR3 is TGTGCCAGCAGCCTTAACCTGGACAGTCCACGTGGTGGTGGCTACACCTTC. This codes for CASSLNLDSPRGGGYTF. The complete variable domain, with remaining parts taken from reference TRBV5-4 and TRBJ1-2, reads ETGVTQSPTHLIKTRGQQVTLRCSSQSGHNTVSWYQQALGQGPQFIFQYYREEENGRGNFPPRFSGLQFPNYSSELNVNALELDDSALYLCASSLNLDSPRGGGYTFGSGTRLTVV.

On this clone itself: Other DNA sequences within the sample encode an identical CDR3. The chain joins TRBV29-1 to TRBJ1-1; 8 bases map to TRBD1. Looked up from germline, CDR1 is SQVTM and CDR2 is ANQGSEA. Unmatched junction bases numbered 2, after V lost 6 bases and J lost 2 bases. The CDR3 runs to 12 residues. Written as DNA, the CDR3 is TGCAGCGTCGACAGGGGTAACACTGAAGCTTTCTTT. This encodes CSVDRGNTEAFF.

CDR3: CASSQEITRQSQYV. DNA for the CDR3: TGTGCCAGCAGCCAAGAGATCACAAGACAGTCCCAGTACGTC. The genes are TRBV3-1 (or the pseudogene TRBV3-2) and TRBJ2-7; tentatively, D is TRBD1 (5 bases). CDR1 is LGHDT and CDR2 is YNNKEL in the germline V gene (reference sequence). The CDR3 is 14 residues long. V was clipped by 0 bases and J by 10 bases, with 16 bases between them.

The chain has TRBV3-1 (or the pseudogene TRBV3-2) and TRBJ1-2, with 8 bases lining up with TRBD1. Germline trimming cut 4 bases from V and 4 bases from J; bases unmatched to any gene: 2. This CDR3 spans 13 amino acids. Germline CDR1 reads LGHDT; CDR2 reads YNNKEL (reference sequence). DNA of the CDR3: TGTGCCAGCAGCCCCACAGGGGGCTATGGCTACACCTTC. Translated: CASSPTGGYGYTF.